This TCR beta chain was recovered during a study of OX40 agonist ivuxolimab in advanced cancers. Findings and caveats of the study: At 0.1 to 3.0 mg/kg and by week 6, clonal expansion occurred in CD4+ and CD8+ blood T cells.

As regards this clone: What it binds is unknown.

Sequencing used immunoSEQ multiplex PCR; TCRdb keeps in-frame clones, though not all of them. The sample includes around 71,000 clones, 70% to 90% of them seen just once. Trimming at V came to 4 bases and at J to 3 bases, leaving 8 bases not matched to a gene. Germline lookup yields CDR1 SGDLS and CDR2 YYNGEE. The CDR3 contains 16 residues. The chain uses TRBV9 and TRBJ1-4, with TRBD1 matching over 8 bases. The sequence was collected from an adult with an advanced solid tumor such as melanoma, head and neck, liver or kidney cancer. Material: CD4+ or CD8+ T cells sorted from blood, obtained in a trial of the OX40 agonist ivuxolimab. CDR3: CASSPDRGEANEKLFF. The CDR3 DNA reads TGTGCCAGCAGCCCTGACAGGGGAGAAGCTAATGAAAAACTGTTTTTT.